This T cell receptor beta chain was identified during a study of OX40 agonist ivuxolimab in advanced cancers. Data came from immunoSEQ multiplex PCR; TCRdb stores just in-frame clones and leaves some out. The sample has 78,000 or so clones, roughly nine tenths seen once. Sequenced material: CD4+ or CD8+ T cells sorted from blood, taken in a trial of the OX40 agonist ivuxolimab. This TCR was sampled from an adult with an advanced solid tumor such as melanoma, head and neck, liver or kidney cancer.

As DNA, the CDR3 is TGTGCCAGCAGGCCTCCCGCCTCCTACAATGAGCAGTTCTTC. It translates to CASRPPASYNEQFF. The genes are TRBV2 and TRBJ2-1; D call uncertain. CDR3 length equals 14 residues. Germline loops: CDR1 SNHLY, CDR2 FYNNEI. V gave up 6 bases and J gave up 0 bases, with 9 bases separating them.